This TCR beta chain was recovered during a study of blood T cell repertoires in COVID-19. The protocol was immunoSEQ multiplex PCR, while the TCRdb copy is restricted to in-frame clones and leaves out a portion. The table has 150,000 to 200,000 clones, 86% seen once. Trimming stripped 4 bases from V and 1 base from J, with 8 bases between. There are 14 residues in the CDR3. CDR1 is GTSNPN, CDR2 SVGIG, per germline (reference sequence). The sequenced material came from peripheral blood. This sequence originates from a woman aged 55-69 years with COVID-19, enrolled during active disease. The V call is TRBV30, the J call TRBJ1-6; no clear D. The CDR3 DNA sequence: TGTGCCTGGACAAGCGGGTCCTATAATTCACCCCTCCACTTT. Its translation is CAWTSGSYNSPLHF.